This T cell receptor (beta chain) was identified in a study of beta chain features in type 1 diabetes. About the research overall: Age, gender and cell yields were alike across patients and healthy donors.

V trimming: 6 bases; J trimming: 4 bases; junction bases outside the gene matches: 9. Germline CDR1 reads LNHDA; CDR2 reads SQIVND (reference sequence). The length of the CDR3 is 16 residues. The sequenced template was cDNA made from the entire isolated RNA. Some clones are missing from TCRdb's copy, which holds only in-frame ones; the method was immunoSEQ multiplex PCR. The table lists 150,000 to 200,000 clones, about 9.8% of them singletons. Findings and caveats of the study: Insertions at VDJ junctions were less frequent in type 1 diabetes patients. These patients also deleted more nucleotides at the same junctions.

This clone was observed at least ten times. The antigen remains unidentified. V is TRBV19 and J is TRBJ2-1; 10 bases match TRBD2. The sequence came from a woman between 18 and 29 years old in good health. The sample comprised central memory CD4+ T cells from blood. DNA for the CDR3: TGTGCCAGTAGGGCTTCTAGCGGGGGCCCTTACAATGAGCAGTTCTTC. It yields the protein CASRASSGGPYNEQFF.